A selection of T cell receptor beta chains follows, all from one sample in a study of CD8 T cells in Susac syndrome. Using its own MiXCR run on the immunoSEQ multiplex PCR reads, TCRdb lists one record per CDR3 protein. Counted here are about 120,000 distinct CDR3 sequences, around nine tenths occurring once; the ten biggest clones make up more than 0.13%. The sequenced sample was CD4+ T cells from PBMCs. Receptor source: a human donor in good health. CDR3s include the opening cysteine and the closing phenylalanine or tryptophan. Each record gives: CDR3 protein, CDR3 DNA, D gene, V gene, clone size, CDR3 length, J gene. A D gene is named only where the DNA matches it firmly. Expanded clones get a size class; other rows say once, few or many, or leave the size out.

CSATKIGQNNEQYF,TGCAGTGCCACAAAAATCGGGCAGAACAACGAGCAGTACTTC,NA,TRBV20-1,NA,14,TRBJ2-7
CASTAGGTYEQYF,TGTGCCAGCACCGCTGGGGGAACCTACGAGCAGTACTTC,NA,TRBV7-2,NA,13,TRBJ2-7
CASTQRTPYEQYF,TGTGCCAGCACCCAAAGGACCCCCTACGAGCAGTACTTC,NA,TRBV6-1,NA,13,TRBJ2-7
CASSLLQATEAFF,TGTGCCAGCAGCTTATTACAGGCAACTGAAGCTTTCTTT,NA,TRBV7-9,NA,13,TRBJ1-1
CASSLQKTGVGELFF,TGTGCCAGCAGCTTACAAAAGACAGGGGTCGGGGAGCTGTTTTTT,TRBD1,TRBV7-2,NA,15,TRBJ2-2
CASSESWTIPGELFF,TGTGCCAGCAGTGAATCCTGGACAATCCCCGGGGAGCTGTTTTTT,NA,TRBV25-1,NA,15,TRBJ2-2
CASSDSPLPRAAGELFF,TGTGCCAGCAGTGATAGTCCACTTCCTAGGGCGGCGGGGGAGCTGTTTTTT,NA,TRBV2,NA,17,TRBJ2-2
CASSVDVGRAVGELFF,TGTGCCAGCAGCGTAGATGTCGGGAGGGCCGTCGGGGAGCTGTTTTTT,TRBD2,TRBV9,NA,16,TRBJ2-2
CASSDVKGVDTEAFF,TGCGCCAGCAGCGATGTCAAGGGGGTGGACACTGAAGCTTTCTTT,NA,TRBV5-1,NA,15,TRBJ1-1
CSVGGRGSYNEQFF,TGCAGCGTTGGGGGCAGGGGCTCCTACAATGAGCAGTTCTTC,NA,TRBV29-1,NA,14,TRBJ2-1
CSARDARGGRGYTF,TGCAGTGCTAGAGATGCACGGGGAGGTCGTGGCTACACCTTC,NA,TRBV20-1,NA,14,TRBJ1-2
CASSLARTGNTEAFF,TGTGCCAGCAGCTTGGCCCGGACAGGTAACACTGAAGCTTTCTTT,TRBD1,TRBV5-4,NA,15,TRBJ1-1
CASSPLWATNTEAFF,TGCGCCAGCAGCCCTCTTTGGGCGACGAACACTGAAGCTTTCTTT,NA,TRBV5-1,NA,15,TRBJ1-1
CASSPQGAANTEAFF,TGCGCCAGCAGCCCTCAGGGGGCGGCTAACACTGAAGCTTTCTTT,TRBD1,TRBV4-1,NA,15,TRBJ1-1
CASSQRQGWDTIYF,TGTGCCAGCAGCCAAAGACAGGGATGGGACACCATATATTTT,TRBD1,TRBV7-2,once,14,TRBJ1-3
CASSPWGQKNTEAFF,TGTGCCAGCAGCCCTTGGGGACAGAAGAACACTGAAGCTTTCTTT,TRBD1,TRBV14,NA,15,TRBJ1-1
CSAREPRSAGGFWDEQFF,TGCAGTGCTAGAGAACCTCGCTCGGCGGGAGGGTTTTGGGATGAGCAGTTCTTC,TRBD2,TRBV20-1,NA,18,TRBJ2-1
CASSWTDRYNSPLHF,TGTGCCAGCAGCTGGACCGACAGATATAATTCACCCCTCCACTTT,NA,TRBV5-6,NA,15,TRBJ1-6
CASSLFGGSTNEKLFF,TGTGCCAGCAGTTTATTTGGCGGATCAACTAATGAAAAACTGTTTTTT,NA,TRBV12-3/TRBV12-4,once,16,TRBJ1-4
CAWTGQGNTIYF,TGTGCCTGGACCGGACAGGGAAACACCATATATTTT,NA,TRBV30,NA,12,TRBJ1-3
CASSGSDGMNTEAFF,TGTGCCAGCAGCGGATCGGACGGAATGAACACTGAAGCTTTCTTT,NA,TRBV7-2,NA,15,TRBJ1-1
CASSQTSRRGAFF,TGTGCCAGCAGTCAAACTTCACGGAGGGGAGCTTTCTTT,NA,TRBV27,NA,13,TRBJ1-1
CASSLGVGARGFQETQYF,TGTGCCAGCAGCTTAGGGGTTGGGGCTAGAGGTTTTCAAGAGACCCAGTACTTC,NA,TRBV7-2,NA,18,TRBJ2-5
CSARTTTGIYGYTF,TGCAGTGCCCGAACAACCACAGGGATCTATGGCTACACCTTC,NA,TRBV20-1,NA,14,TRBJ1-2
CSVRGQGETQYF,TGCAGCGTTCGAGGGCAGGGAGAGACCCAGTACTTC,NA,TRBV29-1,NA,12,TRBJ2-5
CASSKGGSGTGELFF,TGTGCCAGCAGCAAAGGGGGCTCGGGCACCGGGGAGCTGTTTTTT,TRBD1,TRBV27,NA,15,TRBJ2-2
CASSLSARTDTQYF,TGTGCCAGCAGCTTAAGTGCACGCACAGATACGCAGTATTTT,NA,TRBV13,NA,14,TRBJ2-3
CASSLGGQGSHEQYF,TGTGCCAGCAGCTTAGGAGGACAGGGGAGCCACGAGCAGTACTTC,TRBD1,TRBV7-8,NA,15,TRBJ2-7
CASSRYSNQPQHF,TGTGCCAGCAGTCGTTATAGCAATCAGCCCCAGCATTTT,NA,TRBV12-3/TRBV12-4,NA,13,TRBJ1-5
CASSPRVGGTNEKLFF,TGTGCCAGCAGCCCTAGAGTAGGTGGAACTAATGAAAAACTGTTTTTT,NA,TRBV7-2,NA,16,TRBJ1-4
CASNGLAGVNEQYF,TGTGCCAGCAATGGACTAGCGGGAGTTAACGAGCAGTACTTC,TRBD2,TRBV6-5,NA,14,TRBJ2-7
CASSPHFGSSGQFF,TGCGCCAGCAGCCCGCATTTTGGTAGTTCTGGGCAGTTCTTC,NA,TRBV5-1,NA,14,TRBJ2-1
CASSERDRVNSPLHF,TGTGCCAGCAGTGAGCGGGACAGGGTAAATTCACCCCTCCACTTT,TRBD1,TRBV2,once,15,TRBJ1-6
CAWSSERSSYEQYF,TGTGCCTGGAGTTCAGAAAGAAGCTCCTACGAGCAGTACTTC,NA,TRBV30,few,14,TRBJ2-7
CASSKATGGSSYNEQFF,TGTGCCAGCAGCAAAGCCACTGGGGGGAGCTCCTACAATGAGCAGTTCTTC,NA,TRBV4-2,NA,17,TRBJ2-1
CSAPTGGNTEAFF,TGCAGCGCCCCGACAGGGGGTAACACTGAAGCTTTCTTT,TRBD1,TRBV29-1,NA,13,TRBJ1-1
CASSFLRGGSYNEQFF,TGCGCCAGCAGCTTCCTGCGGGGGGGCTCCTACAATGAGCAGTTCTTC,TRBD2,TRBV5-1,once,16,TRBJ2-1
CATTPGNTEAFF,TGTGCCACCACTCCCGGGAACACTGAAGCTTTCTTT,NA,TRBV24-1,NA,12,TRBJ1-1
CSAETGNEKLFF,TGCAGTGCGGAAACAGGGAATGAAAAACTGTTTTTT,NA,TRBV20-1,NA,12,TRBJ1-4
CASSFGIATGANVLTF,TGTGCCAGCAGTTTTGGGATAGCAACTGGGGCCAACGTCCTGACTTTC,NA,TRBV12-3/TRBV12-4,NA,16,TRBJ2-6
CASSPGLASGGKTQYF,TGTGCCAGCAGCCCCGGCCTCGCTAGCGGGGGGAAGACCCAGTACTTC,TRBD2,TRBV7-3,NA,16,TRBJ2-5